Below, 22 T cell receptor beta chains from the same sample are listed, as sequenced in a study of shared clonotypes between healthy human individuals. Data came from immunoSEQ multiplex PCR; TCRdb stores just in-frame clones and leaves some out. This table holds roughly 2,500,000 clones, roughly 93% found once. Sequencing used naive CD4+ T cells from PBMCs. This sample's subset: CD45RA+ positively selected. The receptor set was obtained from a young man in good health. Some clones in this sample may be carry-over from other donors' samples.

The count of this clone is one. The genes are TRBV28 and TRBJ1-5, with D perhaps TRBD1 (5 bases). Germline loops: CDR1 MDHEN, CDR2 SYDVKM. This CDR3 is 14 amino acids long. The germline V and J ends were trimmed by 5 bases and 5 bases, with 13 bases remaining between them. CDR3 nucleotides: TGTGCCAGCAGTCGAGGAGGGGAGGATCAGCCCCAGCATTTT. Protein: CASSRGGEDQPQHF.

V is TRBV6-4 and J is TRBJ2-1; D is undetermined. The V end was cut by 4 bases, the J end by 8 bases, with 3 bases between. This CDR3 contains 10 residues. Germline lookup yields CDR1 MRHNA and CDR2 SNTAGT. The CDR3 loop reads CASSAHEQFF. CDR3 sequence (DNA): TGTGCCAGCAGTGCTCATGAGCAGTTCTTC.

Points on this clone: This sample includes further DNA sequences coding for the same CDR3. The gene calls are TRBV2 and TRBJ2-7, with TRBD1 matching over 8 bases. This CDR3 comprises 14 residues. The trim removed 3 bases at V and 2 bases at J, leaving 3 bases unmatched. Germline assignment: CDR1 SNHLY and CDR2 FYNNEI. CDR3 nucleotides: TGTGCCAGCAGTGATCAGGGGGCGACCTACGAGCAGTACTTC. It yields the protein CASSDQGATYEQYF.

The CDR3 sequence: CASSSGQGSQETQYF. DNA of the CDR3: TGTGCCAGCAGCTCCGGACAGGGGAGCCAAGAGACCCAGTACTTC. V usage is TRBV11-3 and J usage is TRBJ2-5; 9 positions match TRBD1. The CDR3 consists of 15 residues. The trim removed 4 bases at V and 1 base at J, leaving 4 bases unmatched. Germline CDR1 is SGHNT and CDR2 is YENEEA.

The J gene is TRBJ1-1, the V gene TRBV7-3; TRBD1 might be the D (6 bases). Trimming left V 2 bases short and J 2 bases short, with 12 bases between. The CDR3 extends over 15 amino acids. CDR1 is SGHTA and CDR2 is FQGTGA in the germline V gene. The CDR3 bases are TGTGCCAGCAGCTTATCCGGGACACCAAACACTGAAGCTTTCTTT. It is translated as CASSLSGTPNTEAFF.

The V and J genes are TRBV25-1 and TRBJ1-4; possibly TRBD1 for D (6 bases). The CDR3 is made up of 13 amino acids. Germline V lookup: CDR1 MGHDK, CDR2 SYGVNS. V shed 6 bases and J shed 8 bases, with 13 bases lying between them. The CDR3 reads CASRGAGVEKLFF. The DNA of the CDR3 is TGTGCCAGCAGGGGGGCGGGGGTCGAAAAACTGTTTTTT. Together with reference TRBV25-1 and TRBJ1-4, the CDR3 gives the full variable domain: EADIYQTPRYLVIGTGKKITLECSQTMGHDKMYWYQQDPGMELHLIHYSYGVNSTEKGDLSSESTVSRIRTEHFPLTLESARPSHTSQYLCASRGAGVEKLFFGSGTQLSVL.

This clone was seen only once. V gene TRBV7-3 combines with J gene TRBJ2-3; possibly TRBD2 for D (6 bases). This CDR3 spans 16 amino acids. V was clipped by 5 bases and J by 0 bases, with 15 bases between them. The germline CDR1 and CDR2 sequences are SGHTA and FQGTGA. The CDR3 region has the DNA TGTGCCAGCAGCCAATATCTAGCGACTAGCACAGATACGCAGTATTTT. Protein: CASSQYLATSTDTQYF.

The chain links TRBV7-6 to TRBJ2-1; TRBD2 aligns across 12 bases. Germline assignment: CDR1 SGHVS and CDR2 FNYEAQ. With V trimmed by 5 bases and J by 8 bases, 10 bases remained unmatched. This CDR3 region has 16 residues. The CDR3 region has the DNA TGTGCCAGCAGCCCGACGACTAGCGGGAGACAACATGAGCAGTTCTTC. Encoded protein: CASSPTTSGRQHEQFF.

The V call is TRBV27, the J call TRBJ1-1, with 10 bases that match TRBD1. CDR1 and CDR2 (germline): MNHEY, SMNVEV (reference sequence). The ends lost 3 bases at V and 1 base at J; junction bases unmatched: 2. This CDR3 spans 15 amino acids. The DNA for the CDR3 is TGTGCCAGCAGTTTGACAGGGGGCGCGAACACTGAAGCTTTCTTT. Translated: CASSLTGGANTEAFF.

Written as DNA, the CDR3 is TGTGCCAGCAGCTTGAAAGGACTAGCGGGTTACGAGCAGTACTTC. Its translation: CASSLKGLAGYEQYF. This chain links TRBV5-4 with TRBJ2-7; 11 positions agree with TRBD2. CDR1 is SGHNT and CDR2 is YYREEE in the germline V gene (reference sequence). This CDR3 is 15 amino acids long. The V gene end was trimmed by 1 base and the J gene end by 4 bases; junction bases not matched to a gene: 4. Filled out from reference TRBV5-4 and TRBJ2-7, the complete variable domain reads ETGVTQSPTHLIKTRGQQVTLRCSSQSGHNTVSWYQQALGQGPQFIFQYYREEENGRGNFPPRFSGLQFPNYSSELNVNALELDDSALYLCASSLKGLAGYEQYFGPGTRLTVT.

This chain connects TRBV7-2 to TRBJ1-2; no clear D gene. The germline V gene encodes CDR1 SGHTA and CDR2 FQGNSA. Trimming took 1 base from V and 0 from J, leaving 12 bases between them. This CDR3 spans 16 amino acids. The CDR3 here is CASSLDGRGTNYGYTF. The CDR3 DNA is TGTGCCAGCAGCTTAGACGGGCGGGGAACTAACTATGGCTACACCTTC.

The chain joins TRBV5-5 to TRBJ2-7, with D perhaps TRBD1 or TRBD2 (5 bases each). Germline CDR1 and CDR2: SGHKS and YYEKEE (reference sequence). V shed 0 bases and J shed 0 bases, with 10 bases lying between them. The CDR3 totals 15 residues. Written as DNA, the CDR3 is TGTGCCAGCAGCTTGGGAGCAGGGAGCTCCTACGAGCAGTACTTC. Protein product: CASSLGAGSSYEQYF. The full variable domain, in which reference TRBV5-5 and TRBJ2-7 provide the parts outside the CDR3, is DAGVTQSPTHLIKTRGQQVTLRCSPISGHKSVSWYQQVLGQGPQFIFQYYEKEERGRGNFPDRFSARQFPNYSSELNVNALLLGDSALYLCASSLGAGSSYEQYFGPGTRLTVT.

This chain joins TRBV18 and TRBJ2-5, with no clear D. Germline CDR1 KGHSH, CDR2 LQKENI. The CDR3 length is 14 residues. Trimming left V 6 bases short and J 2 bases short, with 13 bases between. The CDR3 DNA reads as TGTGCCAGCTCCCGCCTGACCCAACAAGAGACCCAGTACTTC. It yields the protein CASSRLTQQETQYF.

The chain recombines TRBV7-2 with TRBJ2-1; TRBD2 matches 8 bases. Trimming removed 5 bases from V and 8 bases from J; junction bases left unmatched: 14. The germline CDR1 and CDR2 sequences are SGHTA and FQGNSA. The CDR3 covers 16 residues. The CDR3 region is CASSPEGTRRVDEQFF. In DNA form, the CDR3 reads TGTGCCAGCAGCCCAGAGGGGACTAGGAGGGTGGATGAGCAGTTCTTC.

The chain employs TRBV15 and TRBJ2-1; 11 bases line up with TRBD1. V dropped 1 base and J dropped 8; count of bases not matched to a gene: 10. The germline gives CDR1 LNHNV, CDR2 YYDKDF (reference sequence). The CDR3 is 17 amino acids. This CDR3 reads CATSRGPGQGGRDEQFF. DNA for the CDR3: TGTGCCACCAGCAGAGGGCCGGGACAGGGGGGACGGGATGAGCAGTTCTTC.

The V and J genes are TRBV5-4 and TRBJ2-7; 10 bases are a match to TRBD1. Trimming removed 5 bases from V and 2 bases from J; junction bases left unmatched: 7. CDR1 is SGHNT, CDR2 YYREEE, per germline (reference sequence). This CDR3 spans 15 amino acids. The CDR3 DNA follows: TGTGCCAGCAGGGCCGGGACAGGGGTCGCCTACGAGCAGTACTTC. Encoded protein: CASRAGTGVAYEQYF.

Points on this clone: This sample also contains other DNA sequences that code for the same CDR3. The chain recombines TRBV5-1 with TRBJ1-1; D may be TRBD1 (6 bases). Deletions cut 2 bases from V and 1 base from J, with 9 bases between. CDR3 length: 14 amino acids. Per the germline V gene, CDR1 is SGHRS and CDR2 is YFSETQ. Written as DNA, the CDR3 is TGCGCCAGCAGCTTAGGACAGCCGAACACTGAAGCTTTCTTT. The encoded protein is CASSLGQPNTEAFF.

CDR3 in amino acids: CATQLGETQYF. CDR3 nucleotide sequence: TGTGCCACCCAGCTTGGGGAGACCCAGTACTTC. This chain connects TRBV7-2 to TRBJ2-5; D unresolved. CDR3 size: 11 residues. Trimming took off 10 bases at V and 5 bases at J, with 11 bases between the two ends. Germline CDR1 SGHTA, CDR2 FQGNSA.

As regards this clone: Other DNA sequences in the sample encode the same CDR3. V usage is TRBV5-1 and J usage is TRBJ2-3, with 8 bases lining up with TRBD2. The CDR3 has 14 amino acids. V lost 5 bases and J lost 0; bases outside the gene matches: 2. Germline V lookup: CDR1 SGHRS, CDR2 YFSETQ. CDR3 DNA sequence: TGCGCCAGCAGACTAGCGGCTAGCACAGATACGCAGTATTTT. Its protein is CASRLAASTDTQYF.

In this sample, this clone turned up once. The chain combines TRBV7-9 with TRBJ2-1; D gene ambiguous. V lost 2 bases and J 5 bases, leaving 10 bases between the germline ends. The CDR3 is 14 residues long. Germline V gene data show CDR1 as SEHNR and CDR2 as FQNEAQ (reference sequence). The CDR3 region is CASSLRSHNNEQFF. The CDR3 coding sequence is TGTGCCAGCAGCTTACGCTCCCATAACAATGAGCAGTTCTTC.

The chain joins TRBV2 to TRBJ2-5, with D perhaps matching TRBD1 (7 bases). Trimming removed 6 bases at V and 4 bases at J, with 18 bases between. Germline loops: CDR1 SNHLY, CDR2 FYNNEI. The CDR3 has 15 amino acids. The CDR3 protein is CASSRGNRGGETQYF. In DNA, the CDR3 is TGTGCCAGCAGCAGGGGTAACAGGGGAGGAGAGACCCAGTACTTC.

V usage is TRBV5-4 and J usage is TRBJ2-4, with a tentative D call TRBD2 (6 bases). The CDR3 covers 14 residues. Trimming removed 1 base at V and 8 bases at J, with 13 bases between. Per the germline V gene, CDR1 is SGHNT and CDR2 is YYREEE (reference sequence). The CDR3 sequence: CASSLSGSSDIQYF. The CDR3 DNA is TGTGCCAGCAGCTTGTCCGGGAGTTCGGACATTCAGTACTTC. Full variable domain (outside the CDR3, taken from reference TRBV5-4 and TRBJ2-4): ETGVTQSPTHLIKTRGQQVTLRCSSQSGHNTVSWYQQALGQGPQFIFQYYREEENGRGNFPPRFSGLQFPNYSSELNVNALELDDSALYLCASSLSGSSDIQYFGAGTRLSVL.